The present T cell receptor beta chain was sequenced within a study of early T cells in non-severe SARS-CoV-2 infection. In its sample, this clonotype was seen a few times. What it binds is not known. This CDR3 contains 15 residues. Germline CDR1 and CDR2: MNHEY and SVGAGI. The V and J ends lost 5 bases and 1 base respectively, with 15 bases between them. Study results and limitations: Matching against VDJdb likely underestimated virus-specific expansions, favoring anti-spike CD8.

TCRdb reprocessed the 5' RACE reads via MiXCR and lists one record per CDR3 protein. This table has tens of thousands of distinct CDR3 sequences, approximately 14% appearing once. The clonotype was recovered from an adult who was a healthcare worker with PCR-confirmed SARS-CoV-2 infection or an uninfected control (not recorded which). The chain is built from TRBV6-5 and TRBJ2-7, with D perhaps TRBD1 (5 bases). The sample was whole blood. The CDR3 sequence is CASSRGVGPSYEQYF. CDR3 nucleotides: TGTGCCAGCAGTAGGGGCGTCGGCCCTTCCTACGAGCAGTACTTC.